This T cell receptor beta chain was documented in a study of blood T cell repertoires in COVID-19. Study at large: Samples came from the United States, Italy and Spain, spanning acute and convalescent COVID-19.

Enrolled during active infection, Seattle patients were then followed longitudinally. Clones were sequenced by immunoSEQ multiplex PCR, and TCRdb holds only the in-frame ones, with some missing. The sample records over 250,000 clones, 86% being singletons. Trimming removed 8 bases at V and 2 bases at J, with 16 bases between. The CDR3 totals 14 residues. From germline, CDR1 is MNHEY and CDR2 SVGAGI. Specimen: peripheral blood. This receptor was obtained from a woman between 65 and 79 years old with COVID-19, enrolled during active disease. The rearrangement links TRBV6-5 to TRBJ2-7; possibly TRBD2 for D (6 bases). Here the CDR3 DNA reads TGTGCCAGCGTTAGGGTAGCGGATACCTACGAGCAGTACTTC. Protein: CASVRVADTYEQYF.